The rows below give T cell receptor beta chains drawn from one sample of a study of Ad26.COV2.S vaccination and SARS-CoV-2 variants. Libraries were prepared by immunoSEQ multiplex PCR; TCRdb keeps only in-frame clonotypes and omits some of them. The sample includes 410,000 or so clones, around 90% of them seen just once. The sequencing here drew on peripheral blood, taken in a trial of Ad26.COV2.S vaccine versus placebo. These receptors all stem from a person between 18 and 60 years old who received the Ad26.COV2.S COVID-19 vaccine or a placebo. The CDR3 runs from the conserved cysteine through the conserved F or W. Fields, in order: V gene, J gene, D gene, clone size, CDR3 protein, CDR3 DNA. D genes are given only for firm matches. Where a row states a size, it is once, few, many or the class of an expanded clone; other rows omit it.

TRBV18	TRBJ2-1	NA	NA	CASSPRLGSYNEQFF	TGTGCCAGCTCACCGAGACTCGGCTCCTACAATGAGCAGTTCTTC
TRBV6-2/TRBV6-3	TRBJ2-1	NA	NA	CASSPSQGSYNEQFF	TGTGCCAGCAGTCCGTCACAGGGCTCCTACAATGAGCAGTTCTTC
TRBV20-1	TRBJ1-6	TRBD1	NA	CSAPGGALHF	TGCAGTGCTCCAGGGGGGGCCCTCCACTTT
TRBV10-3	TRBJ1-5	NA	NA	CAISEFGVDNQPQHF	TGTGCCATCAGTGAGTTTGGGGTTGACAATCAGCCCCAGCATTTT
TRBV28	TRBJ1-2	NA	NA	CASHLRANYGYTF	TGTGCCAGCCACCTTCGGGCTAACTATGGCTACACCTTC
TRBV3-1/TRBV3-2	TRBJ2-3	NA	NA	CASSPQGLSTDTQYF	TGTGCCAGCAGCCCCCAGGGGCTCAGCACAGATACGCAGTATTTT
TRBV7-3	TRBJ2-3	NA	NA	CASSLSRNTDTQYF	TGTGCCAGCAGCTTATCACGAAACACAGATACGCAGTATTTT
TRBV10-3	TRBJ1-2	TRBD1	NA	CATFGYRGVLNYGYTF	TGTGCCACCTTCGGGTACAGGGGAGTTCTTAACTATGGCTACACCTTC
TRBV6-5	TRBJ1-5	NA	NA	CASSYVGKTVRGSQHF	TGTGCCAGCAGTTACGTGGGGAAGACAGTTCGCGGGTCCCAGCATTTT
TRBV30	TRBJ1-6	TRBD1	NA	CAWSVRRQGGSPLHF	TGTGCCTGGAGTGTACGGCGACAGGGTGGGTCACCCCTCCACTTT
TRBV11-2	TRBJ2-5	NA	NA	CASSSQFINSNQETQYF	TGTGCCAGCAGCTCCCAGTTTATTAACAGCAACCAAGAGACCCAGTACTTC
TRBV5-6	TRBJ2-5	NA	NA	CASSWTALQETQYF	TGTGCCAGCAGCTGGACAGCCCTACAAGAGACCCAGTACTTC
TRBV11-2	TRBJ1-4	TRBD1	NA	CASSLAPGGEKLFF	TGTGCCAGTAGCTTAGCCCCAGGGGGCGAAAAACTGTTTTTT
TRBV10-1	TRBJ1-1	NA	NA	CASRQGLNTEAFF	TGCGCCAGCAGACAGGGTCTGAACACTGAAGCTTTCTTT
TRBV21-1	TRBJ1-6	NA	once	CASRDRGLHNSPLHF	TGTGCCAGCAGAGATCGGGGACTGCATAATTCACCCCTCCACTTT
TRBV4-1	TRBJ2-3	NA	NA	CASSPRTALGTDTQYF	TGCGCCAGCAGCCCCCGGACAGCTCTGGGCACAGATACGCAGTATTTT
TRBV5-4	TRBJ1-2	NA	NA	CASSLEPTNYGYTF	TGTGCCAGCAGCTTGGAACCCACTAACTATGGCTACACCTTC
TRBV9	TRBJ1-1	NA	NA	CASSVARGTEAFF	TGTGCCAGCAGCGTAGCTAGGGGCACTGAAGCTTTCTTT
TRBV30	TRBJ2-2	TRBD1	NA	CAWSVVRGQGGELFF	TGTGCCTGGAGTGTAGTGAGGGGGCAGGGCGGGGAGCTGTTTTTT
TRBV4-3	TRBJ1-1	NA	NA	CASSQGGRNTEAFF	TGCGCCAGCAGCCAAGGGGGTAGGAACACTGAAGCTTTCTTT
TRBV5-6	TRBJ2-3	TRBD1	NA	CASSFETGPRTDTQYF	TGTGCCAGCAGCTTTGAGACAGGGCCAAGAACAGATACGCAGTATTTT
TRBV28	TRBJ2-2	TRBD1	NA	CASRTPGQGIAGELFF	TGTGCCAGCAGAACACCGGGACAGGGCATCGCCGGGGAGCTGTTTTTT
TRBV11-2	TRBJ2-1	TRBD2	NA	CASSSPRLAHEQFF	TGTGCCAGCAGCTCCCCGCGACTAGCCCATGAGCAGTTCTTC
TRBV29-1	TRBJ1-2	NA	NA	CSVVGGKGYTF	TGCAGCGTTGTCGGGGGTAAGGGCTACACCTTC
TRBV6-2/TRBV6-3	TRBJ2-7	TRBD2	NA	CASSYSSLAAYEQYF	TGTGCCAGCAGTTACTCGTCTCTAGCGGCATACGAGCAGTACTTC
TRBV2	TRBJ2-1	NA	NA	CASSETDGPYNEQFF	TGTGCCAGCAGTGAAACAGACGGGCCTTACAATGAGCAGTTCTTC
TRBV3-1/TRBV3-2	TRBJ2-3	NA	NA	CASSPAGLRQYF	TGTGCCAGCAGCCCGGCCGGACTAAGGCAGTATTTT
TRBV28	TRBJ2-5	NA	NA	CASSSPRLARPQETQYF	TGTGCCAGCAGTTCACCCCGGCTAGCCCGACCCCAAGAGACCCAGTACTTC